The clone carrying this T cell receptor (beta chain) showed up just once. Its antigen is as yet unknown. The data originate from a study of blood T cells in healthy people across ages. Overall study context: With template switching, about one barcoded beta molecule was captured per two T cells. General observations from the study: Estimates based on one million T cells were treated as lower bounds.

V lost 8 bases and J 5 bases, leaving 15 bases between the germline ends. CDR1 and CDR2 from the germline V gene are MNHEY and SVGEGT. The CDR3 extends over 14 amino acids. Next came a second PCR, run for about 7 to 12 cycles, which used a sample-barcoded 5' primer along with a J-beta primer mix. TCRdb fed the 5' RACE reads into MiXCR, producing one record per CDR3 protein. This table holds about 1.1 million distinct CDR3 sequences, 35% to 40% found once. The clonotype was recovered from a man in his late teens or twenties in good health. J is TRBJ2-2 and V is TRBV6-2 or TRBV6-3; D possibly corresponds to TRBD1 (5 bases). Sequencing was carried out using blood. The CDR3: CASQKRGVTGELFF. Here the CDR3 DNA reads TGTGCCAGCCAGAAAAGGGGCGTAACCGGGGAGCTGTTTTTT.